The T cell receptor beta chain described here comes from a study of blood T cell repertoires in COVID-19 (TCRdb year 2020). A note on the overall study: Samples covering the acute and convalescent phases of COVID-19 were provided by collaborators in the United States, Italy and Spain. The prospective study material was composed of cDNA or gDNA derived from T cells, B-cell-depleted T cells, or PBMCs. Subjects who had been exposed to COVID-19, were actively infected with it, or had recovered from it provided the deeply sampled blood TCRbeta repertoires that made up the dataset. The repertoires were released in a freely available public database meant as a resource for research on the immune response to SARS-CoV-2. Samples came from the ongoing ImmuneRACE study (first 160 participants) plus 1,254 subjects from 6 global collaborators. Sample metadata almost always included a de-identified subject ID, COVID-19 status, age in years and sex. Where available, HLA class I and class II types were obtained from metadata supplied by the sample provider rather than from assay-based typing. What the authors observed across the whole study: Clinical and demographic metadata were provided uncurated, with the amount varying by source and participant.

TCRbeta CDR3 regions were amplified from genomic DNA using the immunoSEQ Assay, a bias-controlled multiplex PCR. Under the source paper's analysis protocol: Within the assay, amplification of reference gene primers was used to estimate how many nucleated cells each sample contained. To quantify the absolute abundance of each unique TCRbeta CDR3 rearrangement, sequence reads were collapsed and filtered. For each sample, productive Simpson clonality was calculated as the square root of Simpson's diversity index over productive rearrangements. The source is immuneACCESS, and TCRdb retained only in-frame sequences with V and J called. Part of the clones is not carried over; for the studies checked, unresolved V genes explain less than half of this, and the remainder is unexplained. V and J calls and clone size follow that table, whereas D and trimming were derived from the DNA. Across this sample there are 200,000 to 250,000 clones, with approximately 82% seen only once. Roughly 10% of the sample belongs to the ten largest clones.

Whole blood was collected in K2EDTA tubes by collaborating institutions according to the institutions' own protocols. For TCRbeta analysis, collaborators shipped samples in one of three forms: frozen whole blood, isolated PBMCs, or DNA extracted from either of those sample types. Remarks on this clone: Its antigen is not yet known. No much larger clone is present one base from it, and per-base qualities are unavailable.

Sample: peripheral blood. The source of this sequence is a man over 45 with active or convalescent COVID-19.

CDR3 protein: CASRGDTEAFF. The nucleotides are TGTGCCAGCAGGGGGGACACTGAAGCTTTCTTT. The chain couples TRBV19 to TRBJ1-1; the junction holds 7 bases that match TRBD1. The CDR3 numbers 11 residues from cysteine through phenylalanine. Just the 33-base CDR3 DNA is kept, in frame starting at base 1. Trimming removed 9 bases from V and 3 bases from J; the gene matches leave 1 base unexplained. The CDR1 and CDR2 encoded by the germline V gene (reference sequence) are LNHDA and SQIVND.